Each of the 17 T cell receptor beta chains below was sequenced from the same sample in a study of cytomegalovirus exposure and HLA in healthy donors. Sequencing was performed with immunoSEQ multiplex PCR; in TCRdb, only in-frame clones are kept and a portion is missing. The sample has 150,000 to 200,000 clones; roughly 80% are singletons. Sequenced input: PBMCs. These receptors all come from a man aged 30-40 years in good health and CMV-seropositive.

The chain couples TRBV30 to TRBJ2-5; 8 bases map to TRBD1. V shed 2 bases, J shed 3 bases, and the junction held 2 bases outside the gene matches. Germline loops: CDR1 GTSNPN, CDR2 SVGIG (reference sequence). The CDR3 is made up of 13 amino acids. CDR3 DNA sequence: TGTGCCTGGAGTTCGACAGGGGAAGAGACCCAGTACTTC. It encodes CAWSSTGEETQYF. Combining the CDR3 with reference TRBV30 and TRBJ2-5 gives the whole variable domain SQTIHQWPATLVQPVGSPLSLECTVEGTSNPNLYWYRQAAGRGLQLLFYSVGIGQISSEVPQNLSASRPQDRQFILSSKKLLLSDSGFYLCAWSSTGEETQYFGPGTRLLVL.

The rearrangement uses TRBV7-9 and TRBJ1-2; 7 bases map to TRBD1. Trimming took 1 base from V and 4 from J; bases not matched to a gene: 3. From germline, CDR1 is SEHNR and CDR2 FQNEAQ (reference sequence). The CDR3 is 14 amino acids. The CDR3 protein is CASSLGDSLYGYTF. The CDR3 DNA reads TGTGCCAGCAGCTTAGGGGACAGTCTCTATGGCTACACCTTC.

The chain is built from TRBV28 and TRBJ2-6; D gene uncertain. V lost 5 bases to trimming and J lost 0 bases, with 8 bases between them. Germline CDR1 reads MDHEN; CDR2 reads SYDVKM. The CDR3 sequence is 15 residues long. The CDR3: CASSPPGSGANVLTF. The DNA for the CDR3 is TGTGCCAGCAGTCCCCCCGGCTCTGGGGCCAACGTCCTGACTTTC. The complete variable domain, with remaining parts taken from reference TRBV28 and TRBJ2-6, reads DVKVTQSSRYLVKRTGEKVFLECVQDMDHENMFWYRQDPGLGLRLIYFSYDVKMKEKGDIPEGYSVSREKKERFSLILESASTNQTSMYLCASSPPGSGANVLTFGAGSRLTVL.

The V gene is TRBV7-8, the J gene TRBJ2-2; no firm D call. This CDR3 spans 14 amino acids. The V end lost 3 bases, the J end lost 5 bases, and 10 bases lay between the germline ends. Per germline, CDR1 SGHVS and CDR2 FQNEAQ. CDR3 protein: CASSFGSWTGELFF. The CDR3 nucleotides are TGTGCCAGCAGCTTCGGGTCATGGACCGGGGAGCTGTTTTTT.

The chain couples TRBV27 to TRBJ2-3; TRBD2 aligns across 7 bases. CDR1 and CDR2 (germline): MNHEY, SMNVEV (reference sequence). CDR3 length equals 17 residues. Losses at the gene ends were 2 bases for V and 5 bases for J; bases not matched to a gene: 13. CDR3 in DNA: TGTGCCAGCAGTTTAGACGGGTCGGGGGGAGTCATAGATACGCAGTATTTT. Residues: CASSLDGSGGVIDTQYF.

The rearrangement joins TRBV9 to TRBJ2-3, with 10 nucleotides matching TRBD2. Trimming took 4 bases from V and 0 from J; bases not matched to a gene: 23. Germline loops: CDR1 SGDLS, CDR2 YYNGEE. The CDR3 runs 22 residues. The CDR3 coding sequence is TGTGCCAGCAGCCAAGCCGGGTACGACGTAATTCTAGCGGGAGTCAGCACAGATACGCAGTATTTT. Its translation is CASSQAGYDVILAGVSTDTQYF. The variable domain in full, completed from reference TRBV9 and TRBJ2-3, reads DSGVTQTPKHLITATGQRVTLRCSPRSGDLSVYWYQQSLDQGLQFLIQYYNGEERAKGNILERFSAQQFPDLHSELNLSSLELGDSALYFCASSQAGYDVILAGVSTDTQYFGPGTRLTVL.

The chain uses TRBV7-8 and TRBJ2-1; 7 nucleotides match TRBD1. With 5 bases clipped from V and 5 bases from J, the junction kept 3 bases outside the gene matches. In germline, CDR1 is SGHVS, CDR2 FQNEAQ. The CDR3 is 13 residues long. The CDR3 coding sequence is TGTGCCAGCAGCCCAGACAGGGACAATGAGCAGTTCTTC. Translating gives CASSPDRDNEQFF.

The chain joins TRBV27 to TRBJ1-5; tentative D call: TRBD1 (5 bases). The CDR3 loop spans 15 amino acids. The germline gives CDR1 MNHEY, CDR2 SMNVEV (reference sequence). Trimming removed 0 bases from V and 4 bases from J, with 10 bases in between. In DNA, the CDR3 is TGTGCCAGCAGTTTATCGCTCCGGGGGAATCAGCCCCAGCATTTT. This encodes CASSLSLRGNQPQHF.

The chain links TRBV7-2 to TRBJ2-5, with D maybe TRBD1 (6 bases). Trimming took 3 bases from V and 0 from J, leaving 17 bases between them. The V gene's germline CDR1 is SGHTA and CDR2 FQGNSA. The CDR3 covers 17 residues. CDR3 sequence reads: CASSFPPDSPDQETQYF. The CDR3 DNA reads as TGTGCCAGCAGCTTCCCGCCGGACAGCCCAGACCAAGAGACCCAGTACTTC.

The chain combines TRBV5-1 with TRBJ2-3, with 8 positions matching TRBD1. With 9 bases clipped from V and 4 bases from J, the junction kept 13 bases outside the gene matches. The germline V gene encodes CDR1 SGHRS and CDR2 YFSETQ. This CDR3 contains 15 residues. CDR3 sequence: CATTLGQGGPDTQYF. Here the CDR3 DNA reads TGCGCCACTACCCTTGGACAGGGAGGACCAGATACGCAGTATTTT.

The chain combines TRBV5-4 with TRBJ2-4, with D possibly matching TRBD1 (6 bases). Germline loops: CDR1 SGHNT, CDR2 YYREEE (reference sequence). This CDR3 is 14 amino acids long. The germline V and J ends were trimmed by 2 bases and 4 bases, with 10 bases remaining between them. The CDR3 DNA is TGTGCCAGCAGCTTAAGGGGGTTAAAAAACATTCAGTACTTC. Its translation: CASSLRGLKNIQYF.

This chain joins TRBV11-2 and TRBJ1-6; D ambiguous. The CDR3 totals 13 residues. V lost 7 bases, J lost 7 bases, and 11 bases lay in between. Germline CDR1 is SGHAT and CDR2 is FQNNGV. For the CDR3, the DNA is TGTGCCAGCACCGCCAGGCCGAATTCACCCCTCCACTTT. Its protein is CASTARPNSPLHF.

The genes are TRBV4-3 and TRBJ2-2, with no clear D. Germline V gene sequence: CDR1 LGHNA, CDR2 YSLEER. V lost 7 bases and J lost 2, with 11 bases in between. The CDR3 runs to 14 residues. The CDR3 spells CASTGQANTGELFF. The CDR3, as DNA: TGCGCCAGCACCGGTCAGGCAAACACCGGGGAGCTGTTTTTT.

V and J are TRBV7-9 and TRBJ2-5, with TRBD2 matching 11 bases. Germline V gives CDR1 SEHNR, CDR2 FQNEAQ (reference sequence). This CDR3 has 15 amino acids. Trimming at V came to 4 bases and at J to 3 bases, leaving 4 bases not matched to a gene. CDR3 amino acids: CASSSTSGVKETQYF. CDR3 bases: TGTGCCAGCAGCTCGACTAGCGGGGTCAAAGAGACCCAGTACTTC.

This clone occurred once. V and J are TRBV2 and TRBJ2-1; 15 bases are a match to TRBD2. The junction had 5 bases not matched to a gene; V was cut back by 4 bases and J by 7 bases. The length of the CDR3 is 16 residues. The germline V gene has CDR1 SNHLY and CDR2 FYNNEI. The CDR3 DNA reads as TGTGCCAGCAGTGTCGGACTAGCGGGGGGGCAAAATGAGCAGTTCTTC. This translates into CASSVGLAGGQNEQFF.

In this sample, this clone turned up once. V gene TRBV7-2 combines with J gene TRBJ1-5; tentatively, D is TRBD1 (6 bases). Trimming took off 1 base at V and 0 bases at J, with 13 bases between the two ends. The CDR3 loop spans 17 amino acids. Germline V gives CDR1 SGHTA, CDR2 FQGNSA. The CDR3 coding sequence is TGTGCCAGCAGCTTAGTCGGGACACGGTATAGCAATCAGCCCCAGCATTTT. This translates into CASSLVGTRYSNQPQHF.

This rearrangement joins TRBV5-6 to TRBJ1-5; possibly TRBD1 for D (5 bases). The CDR3 extends over 15 amino acids. Germline CDR1 is SGHDT and CDR2 is YYEEEE. Trimming removed 0 bases from V and 2 bases from J, with 9 bases in between. CDR3 bases: TGTGCCAGCAGCTTGGCAGGGTTGGGCAATCAGCCCCAGCATTTT. Translating gives CASSLAGLGNQPQHF.